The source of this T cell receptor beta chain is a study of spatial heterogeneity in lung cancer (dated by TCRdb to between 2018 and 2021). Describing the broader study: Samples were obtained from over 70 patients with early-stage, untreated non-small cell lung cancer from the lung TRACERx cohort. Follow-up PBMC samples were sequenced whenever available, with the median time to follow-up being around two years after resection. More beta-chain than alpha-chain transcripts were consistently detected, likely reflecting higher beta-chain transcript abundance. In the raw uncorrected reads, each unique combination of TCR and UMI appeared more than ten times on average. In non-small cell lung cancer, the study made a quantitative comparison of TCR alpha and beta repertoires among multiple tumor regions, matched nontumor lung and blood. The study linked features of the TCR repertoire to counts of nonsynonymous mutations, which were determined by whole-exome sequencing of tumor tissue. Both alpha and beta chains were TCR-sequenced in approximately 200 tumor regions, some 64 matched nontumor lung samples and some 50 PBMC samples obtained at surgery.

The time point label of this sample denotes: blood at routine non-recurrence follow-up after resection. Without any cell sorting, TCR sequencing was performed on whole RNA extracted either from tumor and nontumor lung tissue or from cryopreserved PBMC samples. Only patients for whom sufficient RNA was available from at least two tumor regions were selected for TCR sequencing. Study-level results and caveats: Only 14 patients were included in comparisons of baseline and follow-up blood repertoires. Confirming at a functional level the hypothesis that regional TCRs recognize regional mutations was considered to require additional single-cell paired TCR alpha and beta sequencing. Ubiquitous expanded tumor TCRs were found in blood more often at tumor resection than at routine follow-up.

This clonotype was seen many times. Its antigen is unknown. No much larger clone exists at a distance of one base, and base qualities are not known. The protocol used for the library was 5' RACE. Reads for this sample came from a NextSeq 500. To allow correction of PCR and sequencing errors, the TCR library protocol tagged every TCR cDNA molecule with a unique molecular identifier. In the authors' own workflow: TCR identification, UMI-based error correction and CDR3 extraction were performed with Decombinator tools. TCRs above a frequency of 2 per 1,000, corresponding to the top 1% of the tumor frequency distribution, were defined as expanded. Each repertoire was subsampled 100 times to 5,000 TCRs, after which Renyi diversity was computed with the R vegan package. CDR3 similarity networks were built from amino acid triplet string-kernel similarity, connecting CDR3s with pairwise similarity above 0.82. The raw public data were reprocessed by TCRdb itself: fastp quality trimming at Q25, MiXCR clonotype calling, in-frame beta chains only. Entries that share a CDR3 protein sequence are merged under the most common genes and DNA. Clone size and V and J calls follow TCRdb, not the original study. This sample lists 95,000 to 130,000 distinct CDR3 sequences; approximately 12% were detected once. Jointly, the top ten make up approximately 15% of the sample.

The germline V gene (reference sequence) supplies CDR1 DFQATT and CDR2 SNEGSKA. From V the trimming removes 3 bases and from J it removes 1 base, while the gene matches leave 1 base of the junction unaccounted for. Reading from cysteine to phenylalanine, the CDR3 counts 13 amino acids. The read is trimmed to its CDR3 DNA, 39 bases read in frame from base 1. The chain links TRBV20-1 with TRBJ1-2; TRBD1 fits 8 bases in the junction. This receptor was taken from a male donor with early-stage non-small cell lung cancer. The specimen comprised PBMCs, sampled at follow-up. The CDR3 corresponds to CSARGQDNYGYTF. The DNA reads TGCAGTGCTAGGGGACAGGATAACTATGGCTACACCTTC.